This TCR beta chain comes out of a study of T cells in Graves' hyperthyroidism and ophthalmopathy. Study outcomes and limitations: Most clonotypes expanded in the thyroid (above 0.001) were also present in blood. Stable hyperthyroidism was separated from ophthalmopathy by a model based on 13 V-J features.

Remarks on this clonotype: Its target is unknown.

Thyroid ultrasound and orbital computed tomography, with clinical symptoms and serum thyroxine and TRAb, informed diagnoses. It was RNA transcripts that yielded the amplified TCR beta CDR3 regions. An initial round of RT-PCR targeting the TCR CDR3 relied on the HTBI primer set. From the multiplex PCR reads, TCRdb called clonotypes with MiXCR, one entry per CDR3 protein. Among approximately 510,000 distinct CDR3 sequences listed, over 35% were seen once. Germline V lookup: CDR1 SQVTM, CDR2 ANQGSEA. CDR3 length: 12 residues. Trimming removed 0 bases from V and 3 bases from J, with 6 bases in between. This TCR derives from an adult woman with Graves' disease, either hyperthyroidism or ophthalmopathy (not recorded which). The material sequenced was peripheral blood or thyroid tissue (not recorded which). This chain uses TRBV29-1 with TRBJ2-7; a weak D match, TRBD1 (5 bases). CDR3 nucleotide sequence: TGCAGCGTTGAAGACAGGGACTACGAGCAGTACTTC. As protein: CSVEDRDYEQYF.